Below are 10 T cell receptor beta chains sequenced from a single sample in a study of cytomegalovirus exposure and HLA in healthy donors. With 60 Vbeta and 13 Jbeta primers, the PCR was carried out. Clones were sequenced by immunoSEQ multiplex PCR, and TCRdb holds only the in-frame ones, with some missing. The sample carries about 210,000 clones, 80% to 90% recorded once. What was sequenced was PBMCs. These receptors all stem from a man aged 35 to 55 in good health and CMV-seropositive.

The CDR3 loop is CASSFPQGYTGELFF. In nucleotides, the CDR3 is TGCGCCAGCAGCTTTCCCCAGGGCTACACCGGGGAGCTGTTTTTT. The gene calls are TRBV5-1 and TRBJ2-2, with D perhaps TRBD1 (5 bases). There are 15 residues in the CDR3. Germline-derived CDR1 and CDR2 are SGHRS and YFSETQ. Trimming took off 2 bases at V and 3 bases at J, with 11 bases between the two ends. Using reference TRBV5-1 and TRBJ2-2 for the parts outside the CDR3, the full variable domain is KAGVTQTPRYLIKTRGQQVTLSCSPISGHRSVSWYQQTPGQGLQFLFEYFSETQRNKGNFPGRFSGRQFSNSRSEMNVSTLELGDSALYLCASSFPQGYTGELFFGEGSRLTVL.

The chain has TRBV5-1 and TRBJ2-5, with D tentatively TRBD1 (6 bases). The CDR3 extends over 15 amino acids. V lost 0 bases and J 9 bases, leaving 18 bases between the germline ends. The germline gives CDR1 SGHRS, CDR2 YFSETQ. The CDR3 protein is CASSLVLSGEGAQYF. Written as DNA, the CDR3 is TGCGCCAGCAGCTTGGTTCTATCAGGGGAAGGAGCCCAGTACTTC.

This chain connects TRBV5-1 to TRBJ2-7; 8 bases agree with TRBD1. This CDR3 is 18 amino acids long. The V gene end was trimmed by 0 bases and the J gene end by 2 bases; junction bases not matched to a gene: 13. The germline gives CDR1 SGHRS, CDR2 YFSETQ. CDR3 amino acids: CASSLAHPGGVFPYEQYF. Written as DNA, the CDR3 is TGCGCCAGCAGCTTGGCCCACCCAGGGGGCGTATTCCCCTACGAGCAGTACTTC. Full variable domain (missing parts from reference TRBV5-1 and TRBJ2-7): KAGVTQTPRYLIKTRGQQVTLSCSPISGHRSVSWYQQTPGQGLQFLFEYFSETQRNKGNFPGRFSGRQFSNSRSEMNVSTLELGDSALYLCASSLAHPGGVFPYEQYFGPGTRLTVT.

The J gene is TRBJ1-2, the V gene TRBV28; 7 bases are a match to TRBD1. V lost 5 bases and J lost 8; bases outside the gene matches: 8. This CDR3 is built from 13 residues. From germline, CDR1 is MDHEN and CDR2 SYDVKM. The CDR3 reads CASSLDRARGYTF. The DNA of the CDR3 is TGTGCCAGCAGTCTCGACAGGGCTCGGGGCTACACCTTC.

This clone has only a few counts. A junction end diverges from the germline sequence, so it may reflect a read error. This sequence joins TRBV7-7 and TRBJ2-5; D is ambiguous. CDR3 length equals 14 residues. Germline CDR1 is SSHAT and CDR2 is FNYEAQ (reference sequence). CDR3 DNA sequence: TGTGCTAGCAGCCCCTCCCCAAACCGGGAGACCCAGTACTTC. Translated: CASSPSPNRETQYF.

This clone was seen a single time. The chain employs TRBV11-1 and TRBJ1-3, with D possibly being TRBD1 (6 bases). V was cut by 3 bases and J by 1 base, with 13 bases left in between. This CDR3 spans 16 amino acids. Germline assignment: CDR1 SGHAT and CDR2 FQDESV (reference sequence). CDR3 DNA: TGTGCCAGCAGCTTGACGACCGGGACATCTGGAAACACCATATATTTT. Protein sequence: CASSLTTGTSGNTIYF.

This clone was recorded once. CDR3 region: CSVVPRESGYTF. For the CDR3, the DNA is TGCAGCGTTGTCCCCAGGGAAAGCGGCTACACCTTC. The V call is TRBV29-1, the J call TRBJ1-2; D may be TRBD1 (5 bases). Trimming removed 4 bases at V and 8 bases at J, with 14 bases between. CDR3 length equals 12 residues. Germline V CDR1 and CDR2: SQVTM, ANQGSEA.

The chain has TRBV18 and TRBJ2-1; D is unclear. Germline V gives CDR1 KGHSH, CDR2 LQKENI. The CDR3 totals 12 residues. With 3 bases removed from V and 9 bases from J, the gap between germline ends came to 9 bases. The CDR3 spells CASSPKSGEQFF. The CDR3 DNA reads as TGTGCCAGCTCACCGAAATCGGGTGAGCAGTTCTTC.

V usage is TRBV2 and J usage is TRBJ1-3; D possibly corresponds to TRBD1 (5 bases). Trimming removed 4 bases from V and 4 bases from J, with 8 bases in between. The CDR3 loop spans 13 amino acids. The germline V gene has CDR1 SNHLY and CDR2 FYNNEI. The CDR3 DNA follows: TGTGCCAGCAGTGCAGGGATCGGAAACACCATATATTTT. It encodes CASSAGIGNTIYF.

The V and J genes are TRBV19 and TRBJ2-3; 9 bases map to TRBD1. The germline V gene has CDR1 LNHDA and CDR2 SQIVND (reference sequence). V gave up 7 bases and J gave up 1 base; unmatched junction bases: 9. CDR3 length: 16 residues. CDR3 amino acids: CASNTGGFPGTDTQYF. The CDR3 DNA reads TGTGCCAGTAATACAGGGGGCTTCCCTGGCACAGATACGCAGTATTTT.